One and the same sample provided the 15 T cell receptor beta chains below, sequenced in a study of blood T cell repertoires in COVID-19. The data were produced by immunoSEQ multiplex PCR, yet TCRdb's version contains in-frame clones alone and is incomplete. The profile shows 21,000 or so clones, under 90% of them singletons. The sequenced sample consisted of peripheral blood. These receptors all stem from a human donor in a cohort sampled during active COVID-19.

V and J are TRBV27 and TRBJ1-1, with TRBD1 as a possible D gene (6 bases). V was trimmed by 3 bases and J by 6 bases, leaving 11 bases between them. The CDR3 extends over 13 amino acids. Germline V gene lookup returns CDR1 MNHEY and CDR2 SMNVEV (reference sequence). DNA for the CDR3: TGTGCCAGCAGTTTTCAGGGGCTTGCTGAAGCTTTCTTT. This encodes CASSFQGLAEAFF.

The chain combines TRBV6-5 with TRBJ1-4; TRBD1 aligns across 7 bases. The CDR3 length is 15 residues. The V gene end was trimmed by 3 bases and the J gene end by 3 bases; junction bases not matched to a gene: 4. The V gene's germline CDR1 is MNHEY and CDR2 SVGAGI. CDR3 loop: CASSYWDSPNEKLFF. In DNA form, the CDR3 reads TGTGCCAGCAGTTATTGGGACAGCCCTAATGAAAAACTGTTTTTT.

The chain uses TRBV4-1 and TRBJ2-2; 7 bases are a match to TRBD1. Losses at the gene ends were 4 bases for V and 1 base for J; bases not matched to a gene: 12. Germline V lookup: CDR1 MGHRA, CDR2 YSYEKL. The CDR3 sequence is 18 residues long. The CDR3 DNA reads TGCGCCAGCAGCCTATCGAGGGGGCTAGGATTGAACACCGGGGAGCTGTTTTTT. It codes for CASSLSRGLGLNTGELFF.

The genes are TRBV18 and TRBJ1-4; no reliable D call. The V end was cut by 6 bases, the J end by 8 bases, with 13 bases between. The CDR3 totals 13 residues. Germline V lookup: CDR1 KGHSH, CDR2 LQKENI. The CDR3 protein is CASSHPGLEKLFF. The DNA of the CDR3 is TGTGCCAGCTCGCACCCCGGGTTGGAAAAACTGTTTTTT.

This clone was recorded a few times. This chain connects TRBV7-9 to TRBJ1-2, with TRBD1 as a possible D gene (6 bases). The length of the CDR3 is 13 residues. Trimming shortened V by 1 base and J by 8 bases, and 11 bases separated the two germline ends. Germline-derived CDR1 and CDR2 are SEHNR and FQNEAQ (reference sequence). CDR3 residues: CASSLEQGSGYTF. The DNA for the CDR3 is TGTGCCAGCAGCTTAGAACAGGGAAGCGGCTACACCTTC.

The rearrangement joins TRBV27 to TRBJ1-1, with unresolved D. The CDR3 length is 13 residues. Per germline, CDR1 MNHEY and CDR2 SMNVEV (reference sequence). V was cut by 2 bases and J by 5 bases, with 9 bases left in between. CDR3 loop: CASSLEGLTEAFF. Here the CDR3 DNA reads TGTGCCAGCAGTTTAGAGGGTTTAACTGAAGCTTTCTTT.

The chain uses TRBV6-5 and TRBJ1-2; tentative D call: TRBD1 (5 bases). V gave up 0 bases and J gave up 4 bases, with 6 bases separating them. Germline V gene sequence: CDR1 MNHEY, CDR2 SVGAGI. The CDR3 runs 13 residues. The CDR3 spells CASSYSTVYGYTF. The CDR3 DNA reads as TGTGCCAGCAGTTACTCGACAGTCTATGGCTACACCTTC.

This chain joins TRBV27 and TRBJ2-7; the match to TRBD1 covers 10 bases. CDR1 is MNHEY and CDR2 is SMNVEV in the germline V gene (reference sequence). Trimming took 5 bases from V and 3 from J; bases not matched to a gene: 4. The CDR3 extends over 14 amino acids. In nucleotides, the CDR3 is TGTGCCAGCAGTCCCTGGGACAGGGGCTACGAGCAGTACTTC. It translates to CASSPWDRGYEQYF.

This sequence joins TRBV25-1 and TRBJ1-5; D remains unclear. There are 13 residues in the CDR3. Germline CDR1 MGHDK, CDR2 SYGVNS. V was trimmed by 3 bases and J by 7 bases, leaving 10 bases between them. The CDR3 reads CASSEEGRQPQHF. CDR3 in DNA: TGTGCCAGCAGTGAGGAGGGAAGACAGCCCCAGCATTTT.

The chain recombines TRBV30 with TRBJ1-6; D is uncertain. This CDR3 spans 15 amino acids. Germline V gene data show CDR1 as GTSNPN and CDR2 as SVGIG (reference sequence). V gave up 4 bases and J gave up 7 bases, with 17 bases separating them. The CDR3 DNA sequence: TGTGCCTGGACCCCTACGAGCGGGTTAAATTCACCCCTCCACTTT. Protein sequence: CAWTPTSGLNSPLHF.

The chain couples TRBV9 to TRBJ2-3, with 8 bases fitting TRBD2. Looked up from germline, CDR1 is SGDLS and CDR2 is YYNGEE. V lost 2 bases, J lost 2 bases, and 7 bases stayed unmatched. This CDR3 has 16 amino acids. CDR3 DNA sequence: TGTGCCAGCAGCGTCCGGGGCGGGGGGCTCACAGATACGCAGTATTTT. Translated: CASSVRGGGLTDTQYF.

The gene calls are TRBV7-2 and TRBJ1-6; D is perhaps TRBD1 (6 bases). Germline V gives CDR1 SGHTA, CDR2 FQGNSA. V was pared by 5 bases and J by 7 bases, with 12 bases between. This CDR3 contains 14 residues. Here the CDR3 reads CASSLGGGNSPLHF. The CDR3 region has the DNA TGTGCCAGCAGCCTAGGGGGAGGGAATTCACCCCTCCACTTT.

This clone was seen a few times. This chain links TRBV28 with TRBJ2-2; the match to TRBD1 covers 11 bases. This CDR3 region has 16 residues. Germline CDR1 is MDHEN and CDR2 is SYDVKM. V lost 6 bases and J lost 7; bases outside the gene matches: 10. The CDR3 loop reads CASRPKRTGGYGELFF. CDR3 in DNA: TGTGCCAGCAGACCGAAACGGACAGGGGGCTACGGGGAGCTGTTTTTT.

The chain joins TRBV2 to TRBJ1-5; D unresolved. Germline CDR1 and CDR2: SNHLY and FYNNEI. The CDR3 length is 13 residues. Between the trimmed V and J ends, which lost 4 bases and 2 bases, there was a span of 6 bases. The CDR3 DNA is TGTGCCAGCAGTGGCGGGGGCAATCAGCCCCAGCATTTT. Translation gives CASSGGGNQPQHF.

The genes are TRBV28 and TRBJ2-7, with TRBD1 identical over 10 bases. This CDR3 has 17 residues. Germline values: CDR1 MDHEN, CDR2 SYDVKM. With 6 bases clipped from V and 3 bases from J, the junction kept 14 bases outside the gene matches. CDR3 amino acids: CASRQFNLGTGDYEQYF. In DNA, the CDR3 is TGTGCCAGCAGACAGTTTAATCTAGGGACAGGGGACTACGAGCAGTACTTC.